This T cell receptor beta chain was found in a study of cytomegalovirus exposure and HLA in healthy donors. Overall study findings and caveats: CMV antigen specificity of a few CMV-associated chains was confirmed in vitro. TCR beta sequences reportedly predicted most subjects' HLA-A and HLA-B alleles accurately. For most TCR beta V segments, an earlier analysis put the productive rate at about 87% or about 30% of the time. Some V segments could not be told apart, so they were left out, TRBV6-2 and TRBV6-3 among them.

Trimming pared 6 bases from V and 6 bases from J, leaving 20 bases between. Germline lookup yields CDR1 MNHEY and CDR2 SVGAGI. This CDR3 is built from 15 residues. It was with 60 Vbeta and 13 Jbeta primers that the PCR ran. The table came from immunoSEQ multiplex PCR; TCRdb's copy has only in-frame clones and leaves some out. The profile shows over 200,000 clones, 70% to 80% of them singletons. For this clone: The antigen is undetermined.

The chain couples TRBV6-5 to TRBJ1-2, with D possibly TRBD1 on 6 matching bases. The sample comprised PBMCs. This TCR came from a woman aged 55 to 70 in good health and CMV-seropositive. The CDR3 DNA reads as TGTGCCAGCAGGACTCGGGGTGGGGGGGCGCATGGCTACACCTTC. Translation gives CASRTRGGGAHGYTF.